These 27 T cell receptor beta chains originate from one sample sequenced in a study of Graves' ophthalmopathy and Graves' hyperthyroidism (dated by TCRdb to 2016 to 2019). The instrument was an Illumina HiSeq 2000. For repertoire sequencing, TCR beta CDR3 regions were amplified from RNA transcripts. The first round of RT-PCR was done with HTBI primers and the Qiagen OneStep RT-PCR kit, and was followed by a second round of multiplex PCR, then size selection and purification. TCRdb trimmed public reads at Q25 via fastp, called clones via MiXCR and kept in-frame beta chains. Records with the same CDR3 protein are collapsed into one entry carrying the most frequent genes and DNA. This sample is represented by a few hundred thousand distinct CDR3 sequences; approximately 17% of them were singletons. Clones ranked in the top ten supply 2% to 2.5% of the sample. The sample comprised peripheral blood. The receptors come from an adult woman with stable Graves' hyperthyroidism.

V gene TRBV12-5 combines with J gene TRBJ2-7, with 8 positions matching TRBD2. Germline CDR1 is LGHNT and CDR2 is FRNRAP. This CDR3 is 14 amino acids long. V lost 7 bases, J lost 1 base, and 6 bases stayed unmatched. The CDR3 is CASELAGISYEQYF. CDR3 bases: TGTGCTAGTGAATTAGCGGGAATATCCTACGAGCAGTACTTC.

V usage is TRBV10-3 and J usage is TRBJ2-7; maybe TRBD2 (5 bases). The CDR3 is made up of 12 amino acids. CDR1 ENHRY and CDR2 SYGVKD come from the germline V gene. The V end was cut by 7 bases, the J end by 1 base, with 8 bases between. CDR3 sequence (DNA): TGTGCCATCACGAGAGGGTCCTACGAGCAGTACTTC. Amino acids: CAITRGSYEQYF.

The chain has TRBV13 and TRBJ1-2, with a possible D match to TRBD1 (6 bases). The CDR3 contains 15 residues. Germline CDR1 PRHDT, CDR2 FYEKMQ (reference sequence). V was shortened by 5 bases and J by 6 bases, with 19 bases between the two germline ends. For the CDR3, the DNA is TGTGCCAGCAGCCTACCACAGGGAACCACCAATGGCTACACCTTC. Protein product: CASSLPQGTTNGYTF. The entire variable domain, with the rest obtained from reference TRBV13 and TRBJ1-2, is as follows: AAGVIQSPRHLIKEKRETATLKCYPIPRHDTVYWYQQGPGQDPQFLISFYEKMQSDKGSIPDRFSAQQFSDYHSELNMSSLELGDSALYFCASSLPQGTTNGYTFGSGTRLTVV.

This clonotype was seen many times. V and J are TRBV28 and TRBJ2-7; maybe TRBD2 (5 bases). V dropped 3 bases and J dropped 1 base, with 13 bases sitting between them. Germline V gene sequence: CDR1 MDHEN, CDR2 SYDVKM. CDR3 length: 15 residues. This CDR3 is CASSFLRAGSYEQYF. In DNA form, the CDR3 reads TGTGCCAGCAGTTTTTTGCGGGCCGGTTCCTACGAGCAGTACTTC. The entire variable domain, with the rest obtained from reference TRBV28 and TRBJ2-7, is as follows: DVKVTQSSRYLVKRTGEKVFLECVQDMDHENMFWYRQDPGLGLRLIYFSYDVKMKEKGDIPEGYSVSREKKERFSLILESASTNQTSMYLCASSFLRAGSYEQYFGPGTRLTVT.

In DNA form, the CDR3 reads TGTGCCAGCAGCGGGACAGGACTTTACGAGCAGTACTTC. As protein: CASSGTGLYEQYF. The chain links TRBV28 to TRBJ2-7, with 8 bases fitting TRBD1. This CDR3 region has 13 residues. From germline, CDR1 is MDHEN and CDR2 SYDVKM. With 6 bases clipped from V and 4 bases from J, the junction kept 5 bases outside the gene matches. Looking up the rest from reference TRBV28 and TRBJ2-7 gives the full variable domain: DVKVTQSSRYLVKRTGEKVFLECVQDMDHENMFWYRQDPGLGLRLIYFSYDVKMKEKGDIPEGYSVSREKKERFSLILESASTNQTSMYLCASSGTGLYEQYFGPGTRLTVT.

This clonotype was seen ten or more times. The rearrangement uses TRBV6-1 and TRBJ2-2; the D gene is possibly TRBD2 (6 bases). Trimming stripped 1 base from V and 3 bases from J, with 6 bases between. Germline CDR1 is MNHNS and CDR2 is SASEGT. CDR3 length: 14 amino acids. The CDR3 DNA follows: TGTGCCAGCAGTGAAGTAGCGGACACCGGGGAGCTGTTTTTT. Amino acid sequence: CASSEVADTGELFF.

This chain joins TRBV27 and TRBJ1-2; D might be TRBD1 (6 bases). Germline V lookup: CDR1 MNHEY, CDR2 SMNVEV (reference sequence). Trimming cost V 7 bases and J 1 base, with 16 bases left between them. The CDR3 is made up of 15 amino acids. CDR3 nucleotide sequence: TGTGCCAGCAAACCAGAGACAGGCCTTAACTATGGCTACACCTTC. As protein: CASKPETGLNYGYTF.

This clonotype was detected many times. V is TRBV7-9 and J is TRBJ1-2; the match to TRBD1 covers 7 bases. V was pared by 0 bases and J by 2 bases, with 0 bases of the junction left unmatched. Germline lookup yields CDR1 SEHNR and CDR2 FQNEAQ (reference sequence). This CDR3 region has 14 residues. The CDR3 coding sequence is TGTGCCAGCAGCTTAGCGGGACAGAACTATGGCTACACCTTC. This translates into CASSLAGQNYGYTF.

This clonotype was seen at least ten times. The V call is TRBV12-3 or TRBV12-4, the J call TRBJ2-7, with D possibly being TRBD1 or TRBD2 (6 bases each). CDR3 length: 14 residues. V gave up 8 bases and J gave up 7 bases, with 21 bases separating them. The CDR3 sequence is CASSWGLASREQYF. The CDR3 DNA is TGTGCCAGCTCCTGGGGGCTAGCGAGTCGAGAGCAGTACTTC.

The rearrangement links TRBV28 to TRBJ2-7, with 10 nucleotides matching TRBD1. This CDR3 has 14 residues. CDR1 and CDR2 (germline): MDHEN, SYDVKM. Germline trimming cut 5 bases from V and 12 bases from J; bases unmatched to any gene: 13. DNA of the CDR3: TGTGCCAGCAGTCCCGCGGGAACCGGGACAGGGGCGTACTTC. It encodes CASSPAGTGTGAYF.

This clonotype was seen at least ten times. V is TRBV30 and J is TRBJ1-1, with TRBD1 as a possible D gene (5 bases). The CDR3 has 14 amino acids. Trimming left V 0 bases short and J 4 bases short, with 12 bases between. CDR1 is GTSNPN and CDR2 is SVGIG in the germline V gene (reference sequence). The CDR3 is CAWSVPGRGTEAFF. Here the CDR3 DNA reads TGTGCCTGGAGTGTACCAGGGAGAGGCACTGAAGCTTTCTTT. Full variable domain (rest looked up from reference TRBV30 and TRBJ1-1): SQTIHQWPATLVQPVGSPLSLECTVEGTSNPNLYWYRQAAGRGLQLLFYSVGIGQISSEVPQNLSASRPQDRQFILSSKKLLLSDSGFYLCAWSVPGRGTEAFFGQGTRLTVV.

In DNA form, the CDR3 reads TGTGCCAGCAGCTTGGGGGGCAGGGCGGCCGGGGAGCTGTTTTTT. This codes for CASSLGGRAAGELFF. The V call is TRBV7-2, the J call TRBJ2-2; D tentatively fits TRBD1 or TRBD2 (6 bases each). V shed 3 bases and J shed 6 bases, with 14 bases lying between them. There are 15 residues in the CDR3. The germline gives CDR1 SGHTA, CDR2 FQGNSA.

This clonotype was counted at least ten times. CDR3 loop: CASSLGTGGQETQYF. The CDR3 DNA reads as TGCGCCAGCAGCCTAGGAACAGGAGGTCAAGAGACCCAGTACTTC. The rearrangement uses TRBV4-3 and TRBJ2-5; D may correspond to TRBD1 or TRBD2 (5 bases each). Germline CDR1 LGHNA, CDR2 YSLEER. V lost 4 bases to trimming and J lost 2 bases, with 14 bases between them. The CDR3 spans 15 residues.

In DNA, the CDR3 is TGTGCCAGCTGCGCGGAACAGGGGGCCTATGGCTACACCTTC. The encoded protein is CASCAEQGAYGYTF. The chain recombines TRBV25-1 with TRBJ1-2; 9 bases are shared with TRBD1. Trimming took 8 bases from V and 4 from J; bases not matched to a gene: 8. Germline V gives CDR1 MGHDK, CDR2 SYGVNS. The CDR3 has 14 amino acids.

The chain couples TRBV29-1 to TRBJ2-4; weak D call: TRBD1 (5 bases). Trimming took 1 base from V and 0 from J, leaving 10 bases between them. There are 15 residues in the CDR3. Germline V gives CDR1 SQVTM, CDR2 ANQGSEA. CDR3: CSVEGTPLAKNIQYF. The CDR3, as DNA: TGCAGCGTTGAAGGGACACCTCTAGCCAAAAACATTCAGTACTTC.

This clonotype was detected many times. The chain joins TRBV10-3 to TRBJ1-3; perhaps TRBD1 as D (6 bases). Per germline, CDR1 ENHRY and CDR2 SYGVKD. Trimming stripped 10 bases from V and 0 bases from J, with 16 bases between. The CDR3 runs to 15 residues. The CDR3 loop is CATTGHQSSGNTIYF. The CDR3 coding sequence is TGTGCCACCACGGGACACCAAAGCTCTGGAAACACCATATATTTT.

This clonotype was recorded many times. J is TRBJ2-5 and V is TRBV11-2; perhaps TRBD2 as D (5 bases). Germline V lookup: CDR1 SGHAT, CDR2 FQNNGV. V was cut by 6 bases and J by 5 bases, with 16 bases left in between. The CDR3 contains 14 residues. CDR3 sequence reads: CASRMALRRETQYF. DNA of the CDR3: TGTGCCAGCAGGATGGCCCTGAGGAGGGAGACCCAGTACTTC. Full variable domain (remainder filled in from reference TRBV11-2 and TRBJ2-5): EAGVAQSPRYKIIEKRQSVAFWCNPISGHATLYWYQQILGQGPKLLIQFQNNGVVDDSQLPKDRFSAERLKGVDSTLKIQPAKLEDSAVYLCASRMALRRETQYFGPGTRLLVL.

This clonotype has ten or more counts. The rearrangement uses TRBV28 and TRBJ2-7; TRBD2 agrees at 14 bases. The V gene's germline CDR1 is MDHEN and CDR2 SYDVKM. The CDR3 has 17 amino acids. V shed 3 bases, J shed 4 bases, and the junction held 8 bases outside the gene matches. In DNA form, the CDR3 reads TGTGCCAGCAGTTTCCCCAGCGGGACTAGCGGGGGATACGAGCAGTACTTC. Its protein is CASSFPSGTSGGYEQYF.

The chain employs TRBV6-5 and TRBJ1-2; D perhaps matches TRBD1 (5 bases). This CDR3 contains 13 residues. V was cut by 5 bases and J by 10 bases, with 17 bases left in between. Germline CDR1 reads MNHEY; CDR2 reads SVGAGI. CDR3 coding DNA: TGTGCCAGCAGTGTACTACGAGGGACGCTCTACACCTTC. This gives the protein CASSVLRGTLYTF.

This clonotype was counted at least ten times. The V gene is TRBV20-1, the J gene TRBJ2-7, with D perhaps assigned TRBD1 or TRBD2 (6 bases each). The CDR3 is made up of 16 amino acids. Trimming shortened V by 0 bases and J by 5 bases, and 20 bases separated the two germline ends. CDR1 is DFQATT, CDR2 SNEGSKA, per germline (reference sequence). CDR3 sequence (DNA): TGCAGTGCTAGAGATCCTCCTCCGGGGGCCAGGAACGAGCAGTACTTC. Protein product: CSARDPPPGARNEQYF.

The rearrangement links TRBV7-2 to TRBJ1-1, with 9 bases fitting TRBD1. With 4 bases clipped from V and 0 bases from J, the junction kept 3 bases outside the gene matches. CDR1 is SGHTA and CDR2 is FQGNSA in the germline V gene. CDR3 length: 15 residues. The CDR3 sequence: CASSSTGGLNTEAFF. The CDR3 bases are TGTGCCAGCAGCTCAACAGGGGGCTTGAACACTGAAGCTTTCTTT.

In its sample, this clonotype was seen many times. The gene calls are TRBV12-3 or TRBV12-4 and TRBJ1-1; TRBD1 agrees at 9 bases. The CDR3 has 14 residues. J lost 4 bases, V lost 5 bases, and 5 bases had no gene match. Written as DNA, the CDR3 is TGTGCCAGCAGTGCAACAGGGGGCGGCACTGAAGCTTTCTTT. Its protein is CASSATGGGTEAFF.

This clonotype was detected many times. V is TRBV6-1 and J is TRBJ1-5; a possible D gene is TRBD1 (6 bases). The V end was cut by 5 bases, the J end by 4 bases, with 15 bases between. The V gene's germline CDR1 is MNHNS and CDR2 SASEGT. The CDR3 length is 15 residues. CDR3 bases: TGTGCCAGCAGTACCACAGGGTTGGGAAATCAGCCCCAGCATTTT. Its protein is CASSTTGLGNQPQHF.

There are many counts of this clonotype. The rearrangement uses TRBV12-3 or TRBV12-4 and TRBJ2-2; D gene ambiguous. Trimming took off 4 bases at V and 7 bases at J, with 16 bases between the two ends. This CDR3 spans 15 amino acids. In DNA, the CDR3 is TGTGCCAGCAGTTCCCGCCGGACCCGCCGCGGGGAGCTGTTTTTT. Its translation: CASSSRRTRRGELFF.

This clonotype was recorded at least ten times. This chain joins TRBV28 and TRBJ2-2; TRBD2 matches 10 bases. This CDR3 has 16 amino acids. Germline CDR1 and CDR2: MDHEN and SYDVKM. V lost 2 bases and J lost 6; bases outside the gene matches: 6. CDR3 sequence (DNA): TGTGCCAGCAGTTTAATACTAGCGGGAAGGTCCGGGGAGCTGTTTTTT. Translation: CASSLILAGRSGELFF.

Many counts were recorded for this clonotype. The V gene is TRBV10-1, the J gene TRBJ1-5, with 8 bases aligning to TRBD1. CDR3 size: 15 residues. Losses at the gene ends were 11 bases for V and 0 bases for J; bases not matched to a gene: 9. Germline values: CDR1 WNHNN, CDR2 SYGVQD (reference sequence). The chain's CDR3 is CAQDRGPYSNQPQHF. Here the CDR3 DNA reads TGCGCCCAAGACAGGGGACCGTATAGCAATCAGCCCCAGCATTTT.

This clonotype has at least ten counts. The chain has TRBV9 and TRBJ1-3; tentatively, D is TRBD1 (5 bases). The CDR3 has 15 residues. V lost 0 bases to trimming and J lost 1 base, with 8 bases between them. CDR1 is SGDLS and CDR2 is YYNGEE in the germline V gene. In DNA form, the CDR3 reads TGTGCCAGCAGCGTAGCCGCAGGGTCTGGAAACACCATATATTTT. Translated, it gives CASSVAAGSGNTIYF.